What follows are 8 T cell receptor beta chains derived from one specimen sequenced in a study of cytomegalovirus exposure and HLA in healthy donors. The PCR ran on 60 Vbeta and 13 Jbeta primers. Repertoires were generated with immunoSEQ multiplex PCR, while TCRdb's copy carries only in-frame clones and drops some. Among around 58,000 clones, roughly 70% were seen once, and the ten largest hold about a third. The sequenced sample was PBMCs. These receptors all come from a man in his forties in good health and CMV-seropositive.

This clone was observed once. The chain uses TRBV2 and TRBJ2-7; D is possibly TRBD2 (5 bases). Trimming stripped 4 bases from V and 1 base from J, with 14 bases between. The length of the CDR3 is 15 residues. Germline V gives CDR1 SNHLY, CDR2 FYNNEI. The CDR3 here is CASSAQKGGSYEQYF. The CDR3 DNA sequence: TGTGCCAGCAGTGCTCAAAAAGGAGGTTCCTACGAGCAGTACTTC.

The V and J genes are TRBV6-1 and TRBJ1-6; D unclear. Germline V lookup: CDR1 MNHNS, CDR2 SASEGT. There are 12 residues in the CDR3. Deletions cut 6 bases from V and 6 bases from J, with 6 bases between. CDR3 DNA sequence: TGTGCCAGCAGCAACATTAATTCACCCCTCCACTTT. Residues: CASSNINSPLHF.

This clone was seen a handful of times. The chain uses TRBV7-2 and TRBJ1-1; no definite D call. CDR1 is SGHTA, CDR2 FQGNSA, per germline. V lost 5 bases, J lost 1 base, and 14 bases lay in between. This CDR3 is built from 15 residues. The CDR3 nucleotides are TGTGCCAGCAGCATACAGACACGAAGGAACACTGAAGCTTTCTTT. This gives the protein CASSIQTRRNTEAFF.

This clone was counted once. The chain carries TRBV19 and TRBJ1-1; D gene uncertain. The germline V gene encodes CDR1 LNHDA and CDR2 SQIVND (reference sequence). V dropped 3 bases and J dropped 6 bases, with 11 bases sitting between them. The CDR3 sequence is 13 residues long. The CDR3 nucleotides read TGTGCCAGTAGTATCTCCAGGAAGGCTGAAGCTTTCTTT. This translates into CASSISRKAEAFF.

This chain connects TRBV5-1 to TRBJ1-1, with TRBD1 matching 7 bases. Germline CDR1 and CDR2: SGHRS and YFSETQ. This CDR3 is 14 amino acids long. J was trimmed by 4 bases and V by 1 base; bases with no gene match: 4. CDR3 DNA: TGCGCCAGCAGCTTGTCAGGGGGAGCCACTGAAGCTTTCTTT. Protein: CASSLSGGATEAFF.

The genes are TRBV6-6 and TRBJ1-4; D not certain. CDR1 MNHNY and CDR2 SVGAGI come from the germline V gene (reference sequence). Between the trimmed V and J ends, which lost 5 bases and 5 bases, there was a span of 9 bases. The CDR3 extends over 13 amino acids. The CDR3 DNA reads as TGTGCCAGCAGTCTCGACTGGAATGAAAAACTGTTTTTT. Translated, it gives CASSLDWNEKLFF.

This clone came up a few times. The CDR3 reads CASSQVSGQEKPQHF. As DNA, the CDR3 is TGTGCCAGCAGCCAGGTCTCGGGACAGGAGAAGCCCCAGCATTTT. The chain recombines TRBV4-2 with TRBJ1-5; 8 nucleotides align to TRBD1. Trimming at V came to 3 bases and at J to 8 bases, leaving 9 bases not matched to a gene. The CDR3 contains 15 residues. Per germline, CDR1 LGHNA and CDR2 YNFKEQ.

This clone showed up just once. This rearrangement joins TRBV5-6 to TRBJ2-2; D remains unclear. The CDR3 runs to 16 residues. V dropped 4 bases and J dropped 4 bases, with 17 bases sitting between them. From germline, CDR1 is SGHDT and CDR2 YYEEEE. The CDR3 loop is CASSLGLAALTGELFF. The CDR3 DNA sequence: TGTGCCAGCAGCCTGGGGTTGGCGGCCCTCACCGGGGAGCTGTTTTTT. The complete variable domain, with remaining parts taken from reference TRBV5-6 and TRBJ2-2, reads DAGVTQSPTHLIKTRGQQVTLRCSPKSGHDTVSWYQQALGQGPQFIFQYYEEEERQRGNFPDRFSGHQFPNYSSELNVNALLLGDSALYLCASSLGLAALTGELFFGEGSRLTVL.